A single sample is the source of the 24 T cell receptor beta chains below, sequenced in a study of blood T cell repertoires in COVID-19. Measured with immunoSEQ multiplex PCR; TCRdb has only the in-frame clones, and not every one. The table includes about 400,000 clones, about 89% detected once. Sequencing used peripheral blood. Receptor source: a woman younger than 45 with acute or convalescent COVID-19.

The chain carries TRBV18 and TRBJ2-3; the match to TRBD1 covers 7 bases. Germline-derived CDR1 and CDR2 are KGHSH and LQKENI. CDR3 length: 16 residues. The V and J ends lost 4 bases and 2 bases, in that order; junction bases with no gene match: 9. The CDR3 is CASSLGQAQTTDTQYF. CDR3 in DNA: TGTGCCAGCTCACTTGGACAGGCACAAACCACAGATACGCAGTATTTT.

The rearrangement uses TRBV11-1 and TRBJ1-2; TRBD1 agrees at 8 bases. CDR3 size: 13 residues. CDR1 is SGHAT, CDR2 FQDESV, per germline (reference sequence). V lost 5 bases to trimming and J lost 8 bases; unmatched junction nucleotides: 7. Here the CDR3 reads CASSPGTGVGYTF. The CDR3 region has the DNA TGTGCCAGCAGCCCCGGGACAGGCGTGGGCTACACCTTC.

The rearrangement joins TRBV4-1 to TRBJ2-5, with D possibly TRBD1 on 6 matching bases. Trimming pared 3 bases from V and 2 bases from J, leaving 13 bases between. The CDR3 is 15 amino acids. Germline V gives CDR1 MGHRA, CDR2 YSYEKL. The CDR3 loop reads CASSQWGHGQETQYF. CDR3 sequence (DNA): TGCGCCAGCAGCCAGTGGGGACACGGGCAAGAGACCCAGTACTTC.

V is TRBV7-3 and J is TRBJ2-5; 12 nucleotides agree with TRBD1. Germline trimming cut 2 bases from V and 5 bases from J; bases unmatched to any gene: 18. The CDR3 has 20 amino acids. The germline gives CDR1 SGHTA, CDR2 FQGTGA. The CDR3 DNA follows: TGTGCCAGCAGCTTACAAGGCCTGCCACCTCCGGGACAGGGGGCGGAGACCCAGTACTTC. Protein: CASSLQGLPPPGQGAETQYF.

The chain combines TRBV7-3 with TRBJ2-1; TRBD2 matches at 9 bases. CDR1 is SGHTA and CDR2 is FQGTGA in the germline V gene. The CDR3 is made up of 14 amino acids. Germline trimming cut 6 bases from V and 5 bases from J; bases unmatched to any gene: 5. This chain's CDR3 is CASSWASGDNEQFF. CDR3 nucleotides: TGTGCCAGCAGTTGGGCTAGCGGGGACAATGAGCAGTTCTTC. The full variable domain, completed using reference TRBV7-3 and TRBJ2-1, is GAGVSQTPSNKVTEKGKYVELRCDPISGHTALYWYRQSLGQGPEFLIYFQGTGAADDSGLPNDRFFAVRPEGSVSTLKIQRTERGDSAVYLCASSWASGDNEQFFGPGTRLTVL.

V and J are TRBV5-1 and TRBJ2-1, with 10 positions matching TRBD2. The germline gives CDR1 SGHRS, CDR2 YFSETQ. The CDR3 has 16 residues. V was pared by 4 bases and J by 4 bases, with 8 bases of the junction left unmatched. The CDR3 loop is CASSPYSGGPYNEQFF. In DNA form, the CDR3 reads TGCGCCAGCAGCCCGTATAGCGGGGGGCCGTACAATGAGCAGTTCTTC.

Here the CDR3 reads CASSLSFGPKDGYTF. CDR3 nucleotide sequence: TGTGCCAGCAGTTTGTCTTTTGGGCCAAAAGATGGCTACACCTTC. The chain joins TRBV27 to TRBJ1-2; D remains ambiguous. V was cut by 3 bases and J by 6 bases, with 17 bases left in between. Germline-derived CDR1 and CDR2 are MNHEY and SMNVEV (reference sequence). The CDR3 totals 15 residues.

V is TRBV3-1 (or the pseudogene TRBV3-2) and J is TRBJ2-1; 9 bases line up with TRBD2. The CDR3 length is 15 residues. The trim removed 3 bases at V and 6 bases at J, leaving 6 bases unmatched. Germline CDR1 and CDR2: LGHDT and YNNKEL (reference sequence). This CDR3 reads CASSHGGGALNEQFF. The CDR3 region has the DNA TGTGCCAGCAGCCACGGCGGGGGGGCCCTCAATGAGCAGTTCTTC.

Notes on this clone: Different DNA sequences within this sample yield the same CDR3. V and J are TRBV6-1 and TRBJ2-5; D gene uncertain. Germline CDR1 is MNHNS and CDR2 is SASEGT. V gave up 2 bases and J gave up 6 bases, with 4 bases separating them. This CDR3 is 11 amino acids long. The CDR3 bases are TGTGCCAGCAGTGAACCAAAGACCCAGTACTTC. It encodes CASSEPKTQYF.

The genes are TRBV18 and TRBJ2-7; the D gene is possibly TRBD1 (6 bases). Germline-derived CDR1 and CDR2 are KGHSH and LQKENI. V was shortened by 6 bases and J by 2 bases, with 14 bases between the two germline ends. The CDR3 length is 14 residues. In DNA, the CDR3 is TGTGCCAGCTCTCTTGGGACACAAACCTACGAGCAGTACTTC. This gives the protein CASSLGTQTYEQYF.

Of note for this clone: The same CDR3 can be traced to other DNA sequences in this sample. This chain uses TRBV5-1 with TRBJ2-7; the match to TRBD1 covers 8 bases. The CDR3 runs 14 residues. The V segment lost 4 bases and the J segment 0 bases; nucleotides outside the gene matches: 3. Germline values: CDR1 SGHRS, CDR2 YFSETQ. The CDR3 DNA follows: TGCGCCAGCAGCAGCGGACAGGGCTCCTACGAGCAGTACTTC. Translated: CASSSGQGSYEQYF.

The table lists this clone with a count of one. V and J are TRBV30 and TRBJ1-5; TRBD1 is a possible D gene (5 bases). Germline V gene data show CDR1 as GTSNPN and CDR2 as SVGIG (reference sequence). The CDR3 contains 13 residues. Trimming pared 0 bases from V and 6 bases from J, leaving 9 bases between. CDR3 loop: CAWSVGLGQPQHF. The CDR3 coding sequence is TGTGCCTGGAGTGTGGGGCTTGGTCAGCCCCAGCATTTT.

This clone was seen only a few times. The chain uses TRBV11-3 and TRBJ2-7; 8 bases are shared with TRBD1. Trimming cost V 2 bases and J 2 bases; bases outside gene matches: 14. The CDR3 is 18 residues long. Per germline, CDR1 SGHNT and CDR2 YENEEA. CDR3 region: CASSLHDRGPLPPYEQYF. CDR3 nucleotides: TGTGCCAGCAGCTTACACGACAGGGGCCCTCTTCCCCCCTACGAGCAGTACTTC.

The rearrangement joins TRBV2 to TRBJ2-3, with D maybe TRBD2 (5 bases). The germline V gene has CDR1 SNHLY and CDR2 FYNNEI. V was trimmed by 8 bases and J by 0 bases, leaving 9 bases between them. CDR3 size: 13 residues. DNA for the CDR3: TGTGCCAGCTCCGGGGTTAGCACAGATACGCAGTATTTT. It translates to CASSGVSTDTQYF.

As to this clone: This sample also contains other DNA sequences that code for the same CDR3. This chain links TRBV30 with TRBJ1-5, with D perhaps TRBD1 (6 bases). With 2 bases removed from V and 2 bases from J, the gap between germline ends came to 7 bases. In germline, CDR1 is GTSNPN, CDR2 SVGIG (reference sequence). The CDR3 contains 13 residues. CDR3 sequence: CAWSSGGNQPQHF. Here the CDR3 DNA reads TGTGCCTGGAGTTCAGGGGGCAATCAGCCCCAGCATTTT. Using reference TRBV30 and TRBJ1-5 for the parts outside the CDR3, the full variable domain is SQTIHQWPATLVQPVGSPLSLECTVEGTSNPNLYWYRQAAGRGLQLLFYSVGIGQISSEVPQNLSASRPQDRQFILSSKKLLLSDSGFYLCAWSSGGNQPQHFGDGTRLSIL.

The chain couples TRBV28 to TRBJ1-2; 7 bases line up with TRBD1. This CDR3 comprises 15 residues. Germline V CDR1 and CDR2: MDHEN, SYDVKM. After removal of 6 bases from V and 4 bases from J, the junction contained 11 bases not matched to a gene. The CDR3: CASSRRQGKLYGYTF. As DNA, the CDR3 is TGTGCCAGCAGCAGGAGACAGGGCAAACTCTATGGCTACACCTTC.

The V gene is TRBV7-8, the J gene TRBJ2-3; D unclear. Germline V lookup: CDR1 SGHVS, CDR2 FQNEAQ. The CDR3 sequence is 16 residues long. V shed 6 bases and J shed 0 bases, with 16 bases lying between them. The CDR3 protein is CASRPTPGPSTDTQYF. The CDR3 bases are TGTGCCAGCAGACCCACCCCTGGGCCAAGCACAGATACGCAGTATTTT.

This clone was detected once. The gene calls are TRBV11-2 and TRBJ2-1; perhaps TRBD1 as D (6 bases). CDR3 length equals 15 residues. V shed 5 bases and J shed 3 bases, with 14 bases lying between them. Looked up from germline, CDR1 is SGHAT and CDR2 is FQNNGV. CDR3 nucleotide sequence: TGTGCCAGCAGCCCCGACAGGAACCTCTACAATGAGCAGTTCTTC. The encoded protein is CASSPDRNLYNEQFF.

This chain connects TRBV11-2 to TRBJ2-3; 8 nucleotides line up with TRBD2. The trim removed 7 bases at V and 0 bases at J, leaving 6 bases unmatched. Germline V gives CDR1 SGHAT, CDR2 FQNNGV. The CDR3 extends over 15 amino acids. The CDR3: CASTPGGGSTDTQYF. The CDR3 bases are TGTGCCAGCACCCCCGGCGGGGGGAGCACAGATACGCAGTATTTT.

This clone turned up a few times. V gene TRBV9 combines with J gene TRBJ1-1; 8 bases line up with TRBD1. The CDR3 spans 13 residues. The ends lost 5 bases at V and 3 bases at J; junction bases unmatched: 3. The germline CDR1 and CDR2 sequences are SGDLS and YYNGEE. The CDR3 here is CASSLQGDTEAFF. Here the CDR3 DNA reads TGTGCCAGCAGTCTACAGGGGGACACTGAAGCTTTCTTT.

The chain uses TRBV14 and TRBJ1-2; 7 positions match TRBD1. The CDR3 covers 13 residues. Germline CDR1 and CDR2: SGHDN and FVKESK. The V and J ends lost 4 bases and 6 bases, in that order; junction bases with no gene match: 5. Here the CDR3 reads CASSPRQGNGYTF. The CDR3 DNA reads TGTGCCAGCAGCCCTCGACAGGGAAATGGCTACACCTTC.

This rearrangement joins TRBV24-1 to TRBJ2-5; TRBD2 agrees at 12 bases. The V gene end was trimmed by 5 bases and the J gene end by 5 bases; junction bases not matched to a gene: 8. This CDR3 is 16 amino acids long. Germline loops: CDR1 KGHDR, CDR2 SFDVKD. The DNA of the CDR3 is TGTGCCACCAGTGCTAGCGGGGGGGCGTGGATTGAGACCCAGTACTTC. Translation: CATSASGGAWIETQYF.

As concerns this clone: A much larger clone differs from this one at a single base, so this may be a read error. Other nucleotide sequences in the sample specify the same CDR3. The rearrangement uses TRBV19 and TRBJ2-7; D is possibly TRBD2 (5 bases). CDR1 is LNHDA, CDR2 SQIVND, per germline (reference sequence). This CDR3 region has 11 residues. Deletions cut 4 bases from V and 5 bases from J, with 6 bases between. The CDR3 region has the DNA TGTGCCAGTAGTACCGGGGACGAGCAGTACTTC. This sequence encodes CASSTGDEQYF.

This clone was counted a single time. The CDR3 DNA follows: TGTGCCAGCAGTCCCACCGTGAAAGCCGGCTACAATGAGCAGTTCTTC. Its protein product is CASSPTVKAGYNEQFF. V and J are TRBV27 and TRBJ2-1; D uncertain. This CDR3 is built from 16 residues. With 5 bases removed from V and 3 bases from J, the gap between germline ends came to 17 bases. The germline V gene encodes CDR1 MNHEY and CDR2 SMNVEV (reference sequence).